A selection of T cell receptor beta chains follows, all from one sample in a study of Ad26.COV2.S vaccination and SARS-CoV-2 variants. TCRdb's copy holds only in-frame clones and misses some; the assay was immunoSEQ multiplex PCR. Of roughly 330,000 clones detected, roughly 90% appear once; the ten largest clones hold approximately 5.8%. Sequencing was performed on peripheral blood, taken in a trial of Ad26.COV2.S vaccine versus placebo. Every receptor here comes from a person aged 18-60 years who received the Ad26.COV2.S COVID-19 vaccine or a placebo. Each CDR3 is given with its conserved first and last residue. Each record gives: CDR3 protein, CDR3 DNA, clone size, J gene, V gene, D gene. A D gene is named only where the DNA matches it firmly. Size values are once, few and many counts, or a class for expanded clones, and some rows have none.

CDR3 protein: CASRALGLPQTDEQFF; CDR3 DNA: TGTGCCAGCAGGGCCCTCGGACTACCTCAAACCGATGAGCAGTTCTTC; clone size: -; J gene: TRBJ2-1; V gene: TRBV5-8; D gene: -
CDR3 protein: CASSIDPTGLRNYGYTF; CDR3 DNA: TGTGCCAGTAGTATAGATCCTACAGGGTTAAGGAACTATGGCTACACCTTC; clone size: -; J gene: TRBJ1-2; V gene: TRBV19; D gene: -
CDR3 protein: CASSFSTRLASYNEQFF; CDR3 DNA: TGTGCCAGCAGTTTTTCGACGAGATTAGCCTCCTACAATGAGCAGTTCTTC; clone size: -; J gene: TRBJ2-1; V gene: TRBV27; D gene: -
CDR3 protein: CASSLSLYREEAEAFF; CDR3 DNA: TGTGCCAGCAGCTTATCATTGTATAGGGAGGAGGCTGAAGCTTTCTTT; clone size: -; J gene: TRBJ1-1; V gene: TRBV7-9; D gene: -
CDR3 protein: CASSPRGGVAKNIQYF; CDR3 DNA: TGCGCCAGCAGCCCCCGAGGGGGAGTAGCCAAAAACATTCAGTACTTC; clone size: -; J gene: TRBJ2-4; V gene: TRBV4-1; D gene: -
CDR3 protein: CASSWGPEGGLGEAFF; CDR3 DNA: TGCGCCAGCAGCTGGGGGCCCGAAGGGGGCTTGGGAGAAGCTTTCTTT; clone size: -; J gene: TRBJ1-1; V gene: TRBV5-1; D gene: TRBD1
CDR3 protein: CASSQGLLDSYGYTF; CDR3 DNA: TGCGCCAGCAGCCAAGGGCTATTGGACAGCTATGGCTACACCTTC; clone size: -; J gene: TRBJ1-2; V gene: TRBV4-3; D gene: -
CDR3 protein: CASSSGGFTEAFF; CDR3 DNA: TGTGCCAGCAGTTCAGGGGGTTTCACTGAAGCTTTCTTT; clone size: -; J gene: TRBJ1-1; V gene: TRBV12-3/TRBV12-4; D gene: TRBD1
CDR3 protein: CAISETEGMGNTIYF; CDR3 DNA: TGTGCCATCAGTGAGACGGAGGGAATGGGAAACACCATATATTTT; clone size: -; J gene: TRBJ1-3; V gene: TRBV10-3; D gene: -
CDR3 protein: CASSEAETVFNYGYTF; CDR3 DNA: TGTGCCAGCAGTGAAGCGGAGACAGTATTTAACTATGGCTACACCTTC; clone size: -; J gene: TRBJ1-2; V gene: TRBV2; D gene: -
CDR3 protein: CASSAPSRGETQYF; CDR3 DNA: TGTGCCAGTAGTGCGCCTAGTCGTGGGGAGACCCAGTACTTC; clone size: -; J gene: TRBJ2-5; V gene: TRBV19; D gene: -
CDR3 protein: CASSPRDDGTGELFF; CDR3 DNA: TGTGCCAGCTCACCGCGGGACGACGGCACCGGGGAGCTGTTTTTT; clone size: -; J gene: TRBJ2-2; V gene: TRBV18; D gene: -
CDR3 protein: CASSLSLNTEAFF; CDR3 DNA: TGCGCCAGCAGCCTAAGTTTGAACACTGAAGCTTTCTTT; clone size: -; J gene: TRBJ1-1; V gene: TRBV5-1; D gene: -
CDR3 protein: CASSLSPGQSYGYTF; CDR3 DNA: TGTGCCAGCAGTTTATCACCGGGACAGAGCTATGGCTACACCTTC; clone size: -; J gene: TRBJ1-2; V gene: TRBV28; D gene: TRBD1
CDR3 protein: CASRPSGRANEQFF; CDR3 DNA: TGTGCCAGCAGGCCTAGCGGGAGGGCCAATGAGCAGTTCTTC; clone size: -; J gene: TRBJ2-1; V gene: TRBV27; D gene: TRBD2
CDR3 protein: CASRGGQGDTEAFF; CDR3 DNA: TGTGCCAGCAGGGGAGGACAGGGGGACACTGAAGCTTTCTTT; clone size: -; J gene: TRBJ1-1; V gene: TRBV2; D gene: TRBD1
CDR3 protein: CASRRGSFDTDTQYF; CDR3 DNA: TGTGCCAGCAGAAGGGGGAGTTTCGACACAGATACGCAGTATTTT; clone size: -; J gene: TRBJ2-3; V gene: TRBV6-6; D gene: -
CDR3 protein: CASRPTGQGWGYTF; CDR3 DNA: TGTGCCAGCAGACCAACGGGACAGGGTTGGGGCTACACCTTC; clone size: -; J gene: TRBJ1-2; V gene: TRBV6-6; D gene: TRBD1
CDR3 protein: CASSYSWGQPVNQPQHF; CDR3 DNA: TGTGCCAGCAGTTACTCCTGGGGACAGCCGGTCAATCAGCCCCAGCATTTT; clone size: -; J gene: TRBJ1-5; V gene: TRBV6-2/TRBV6-3; D gene: TRBD1
CDR3 protein: CASSHQGIGEQYF; CDR3 DNA: TGTGCCAGCAGCCACCAGGGGATAGGCGAGCAGTACTTC; clone size: once; J gene: TRBJ2-7; V gene: TRBV14; D gene: -
CDR3 protein: CASSLNRLTEAFF; CDR3 DNA: TGTGCCAGCAGCCTAAACAGGTTGACTGAAGCTTTCTTT; clone size: few; J gene: TRBJ1-1; V gene: TRBV4-2; D gene: -
CDR3 protein: CASSFQIAGNQPQHF; CDR3 DNA: TGTGCCAGCAGTTTCCAAATCGCGGGCAATCAGCCCCAGCATTTT; clone size: -; J gene: TRBJ1-5; V gene: TRBV6-2/TRBV6-3; D gene: -
CDR3 protein: CASSWTSGQNTEAFF; CDR3 DNA: TGCGCCAGCAGCTGGACGTCGGGACAGAACACTGAAGCTTTCTTT; clone size: -; J gene: TRBJ1-1; V gene: TRBV5-1; D gene: -
CDR3 protein: CASSQGGAWGNTIYF; CDR3 DNA: TGTGCCAGCAGCCAGGGGGGGGCTTGGGGAAACACCATATATTTT; clone size: -; J gene: TRBJ1-3; V gene: TRBV3-1/TRBV3-2; D gene: -
CDR3 protein: CASSMNRRNTEAFF; CDR3 DNA: TGTGCCAGTAGTATGAACAGGAGGAACACTGAAGCTTTCTTT; clone size: -; J gene: TRBJ1-1; V gene: TRBV19; D gene: -
CDR3 protein: CASIGTGYGYTF; CDR3 DNA: TGTGCCAGCATAGGGACAGGGTATGGCTACACCTTC; clone size: -; J gene: TRBJ1-2; V gene: TRBV28; D gene: TRBD1
CDR3 protein: CASSQGGGNTIYF; CDR3 DNA: TGTGCCAGCAGTCAGGGCGGTGGAAACACCATATATTTT; clone size: -; J gene: TRBJ1-3; V gene: TRBV5-4; D gene: -
CDR3 protein: CASSLPAGTGNRNEQFF; CDR3 DNA: TGTGCCAGCAGCCTCCCCGCCGGGACAGGGAATCGGAATGAGCAGTTCTTC; clone size: -; J gene: TRBJ2-1; V gene: TRBV14; D gene: TRBD1
CDR3 protein: CASSQTRGLAGRGEQFF; CDR3 DNA: TGTGCCAGCAGCCAGACCAGGGGACTAGCGGGACGAGGTGAGCAGTTCTTC; clone size: -; J gene: TRBJ2-1; V gene: TRBV4-2; D gene: TRBD2
CDR3 protein: CASKVGTVKPEQFF; CDR3 DNA: TGTGCCAGCAAGGTCGGGACAGTGAAGCCTGAGCAGTTCTTC; clone size: -; J gene: TRBJ2-1; V gene: TRBV2; D gene: TRBD1
CDR3 protein: CASSRVLGGSGEAFF; CDR3 DNA: TGTGCCAGCAGCCGCGTGCTAGGGGGATCCGGTGAAGCTTTCTTT; clone size: once; J gene: TRBJ1-1; V gene: TRBV7-9; D gene: -
CDR3 protein: CSAQGLESYEQYF; CDR3 DNA: TGCAGCGCCCAGGGACTTGAGAGCTACGAGCAGTACTTC; clone size: -; J gene: TRBJ2-7; V gene: TRBV29-1; D gene: -
CDR3 protein: CASSPLDRGSSTDTQYF; CDR3 DNA: TGTGCCAGCAGTCCACTGGACAGGGGATCTAGCACAGATACGCAGTATTTT; clone size: -; J gene: TRBJ2-3; V gene: TRBV27; D gene: TRBD1
CDR3 protein: CASSTPGTPNQEQYF; CDR3 DNA: TGTGCCAGCAGCACCCCCGGGACACCTAATCAAGAGCAGTACTTC; clone size: -; J gene: TRBJ2-7; V gene: TRBV11-2; D gene: -
CDR3 protein: CASSLDTLNEQFF; CDR3 DNA: TGTGCCAGCAGCTTAGATACTCTTAATGAGCAGTTCTTC; clone size: -; J gene: TRBJ2-1; V gene: TRBV11-2; D gene: -
CDR3 protein: CASSLKPTGVGYGYTF; CDR3 DNA: TGTGCCAGCAGCCTAAAGCCCACAGGGGTTGGGTATGGCTACACCTTC; clone size: -; J gene: TRBJ1-2; V gene: TRBV11-3; D gene: TRBD1
CDR3 protein: CSVGRGSLNTEAFF; CDR3 DNA: TGCAGCGTTGGGAGGGGTAGTTTGAACACTGAAGCTTTCTTT; clone size: few; J gene: TRBJ1-1; V gene: TRBV29-1; D gene: -
CDR3 protein: CASNPDRIYGYTF; CDR3 DNA: TGTGCCAGCAACCCGGACAGGATCTATGGCTACACCTTC; clone size: -; J gene: TRBJ1-2; V gene: TRBV6-6; D gene: TRBD1
CDR3 protein: CSASPGDTQYF; CDR3 DNA: TGCAGTGCCAGCCCCGGGGATACGCAGTATTTT; clone size: -; J gene: TRBJ2-3; V gene: TRBV20-1; D gene: -
CDR3 protein: CASSLDSWLVNTEAFF; CDR3 DNA: TGTGCCAGCAGCTTAGATTCTTGGTTGGTGAACACTGAAGCTTTCTTT; clone size: -; J gene: TRBJ1-1; V gene: TRBV11-3; D gene: -
CDR3 protein: CATGTGASYEQYF; CDR3 DNA: TGTGCCACCGGGACAGGGGCCTCCTACGAGCAGTACTTC; clone size: -; J gene: TRBJ2-7; V gene: TRBV6-5; D gene: TRBD1
CDR3 protein: CAWSVLMEGGTQHF; CDR3 DNA: TGTGCCTGGAGTGTCTTAATGGAGGGAGGGACCCAGCATTTT; clone size: -; J gene: TRBJ1-5; V gene: TRBV30; D gene: -
CDR3 protein: CASSYEGGPYTGELFF; CDR3 DNA: TGTGCCAGCAGTTATGAGGGGGGGCCATACACCGGGGAGCTGTTTTTT; clone size: -; J gene: TRBJ2-2; V gene: TRBV6-2/TRBV6-3; D gene: -
CDR3 protein: CASSYPRSTRDYGYTF; CDR3 DNA: TGTGCCAGCAGCTATCCGAGGTCAACGAGGGACTATGGCTACACCTTC; clone size: -; J gene: TRBJ1-2; V gene: TRBV11-2; D gene: -
CDR3 protein: CAIIGGSNSPLHF; CDR3 DNA: TGTGCCATTATAGGGGGCAGCAATTCACCCCTCCACTTT; clone size: -; J gene: TRBJ1-6; V gene: TRBV2; D gene: TRBD1
CDR3 protein: CSVEGVGGGFTKNIQYF; CDR3 DNA: TGCAGCGTTGAGGGAGTCGGCGGGGGGTTTACCAAAAACATTCAGTACTTC; clone size: once; J gene: TRBJ2-4; V gene: TRBV29-1; D gene: TRBD2
CDR3 protein: CASSRPGIGFSGANVLTF; CDR3 DNA: TGTGCCAGCAGTAGACCCGGGATCGGATTCTCTGGGGCCAACGTCCTGACTTTC; clone size: -; J gene: TRBJ2-6; V gene: TRBV28; D gene: -
CDR3 protein: CASSLEGYSNQPQHF; CDR3 DNA: TGTGCCAGCAGCTTAGAAGGATATAGCAATCAGCCCCAGCATTTT; clone size: -; J gene: TRBJ1-5; V gene: TRBV7-2; D gene: -
CDR3 protein: CASSGSSMNEQYF; CDR3 DNA: TGTGCCAGCAGCGGATCGAGTATGAACGAGCAGTACTTC; clone size: -; J gene: TRBJ2-7; V gene: TRBV5-6; D gene: -
CDR3 protein: CASSDSSRGHGYTF; CDR3 DNA: TGTGCCAGCAGTGACTCGAGCAGGGGGCATGGCTACACCTTC; clone size: -; J gene: TRBJ1-2; V gene: TRBV6-4; D gene: TRBD1
CDR3 protein: CASSFWAEGDEQFF; CDR3 DNA: TGTGCCAGTAGTTTCTGGGCCGAAGGGGATGAGCAGTTCTTC; clone size: -; J gene: TRBJ2-1; V gene: TRBV19; D gene: -
CDR3 protein: CASSLGPGGNEQYF; CDR3 DNA: TGTGCCAGCAGCTTAGGACCAGGGGGCAACGAGCAGTACTTC; clone size: -; J gene: TRBJ2-7; V gene: TRBV7-7; D gene: TRBD1
CDR3 protein: CASIHRGGTDTQYF; CDR3 DNA: TGTGCCAGCATCCACCGGGGGGGCACAGATACGCAGTATTTT; clone size: -; J gene: TRBJ2-3; V gene: TRBV5-4; D gene: TRBD2
CDR3 protein: CASSQGTGEYF; CDR3 DNA: TGTGCCAGCAGTCAGGGGACAGGGGAGTACTTC; clone size: -; J gene: TRBJ2-7; V gene: TRBV27; D gene: TRBD1
CDR3 protein: CASSLGGQVEKLFF; CDR3 DNA: TGTGCCAGCAGCTTAGGTGGACAGGTTGAAAAACTGTTTTTT; clone size: -; J gene: TRBJ1-4; V gene: TRBV5-4; D gene: TRBD1
CDR3 protein: CASSWEAGGPITEQFF; CDR3 DNA: TGTGCCAGCAGCTGGGAAGCGGGAGGGCCCATCACTGAGCAGTTCTTC; clone size: once; J gene: TRBJ2-1; V gene: TRBV7-7; D gene: TRBD2
CDR3 protein: CASSQQGRGGNQPQHF; CDR3 DNA: TGTGCCAGCTCGCAACAGGGAAGGGGGGGCAATCAGCCCCAGCATTTT; clone size: -; J gene: TRBJ1-5; V gene: TRBV18; D gene: -
CDR3 protein: CASSILQGVSTDTQYF; CDR3 DNA: TGTGCCAGCAGCATCCTACAGGGGGTGAGCACAGATACGCAGTATTTT; clone size: few; J gene: TRBJ2-3; V gene: TRBV6-2/TRBV6-3; D gene: TRBD1
CDR3 protein: CASSMVGGGNTEAFF; CDR3 DNA: TGTGCCAGTAGTATGGTGGGGGGTGGAAACACTGAAGCTTTCTTT; clone size: -; J gene: TRBJ1-1; V gene: TRBV19; D gene: -
CDR3 protein: CASSLAPYTGELFF; CDR3 DNA: TGTGCCAGCAGCTTAGCCCCTTACACCGGGGAGCTGTTTTTT; clone size: -; J gene: TRBJ2-2; V gene: TRBV7-2; D gene: -